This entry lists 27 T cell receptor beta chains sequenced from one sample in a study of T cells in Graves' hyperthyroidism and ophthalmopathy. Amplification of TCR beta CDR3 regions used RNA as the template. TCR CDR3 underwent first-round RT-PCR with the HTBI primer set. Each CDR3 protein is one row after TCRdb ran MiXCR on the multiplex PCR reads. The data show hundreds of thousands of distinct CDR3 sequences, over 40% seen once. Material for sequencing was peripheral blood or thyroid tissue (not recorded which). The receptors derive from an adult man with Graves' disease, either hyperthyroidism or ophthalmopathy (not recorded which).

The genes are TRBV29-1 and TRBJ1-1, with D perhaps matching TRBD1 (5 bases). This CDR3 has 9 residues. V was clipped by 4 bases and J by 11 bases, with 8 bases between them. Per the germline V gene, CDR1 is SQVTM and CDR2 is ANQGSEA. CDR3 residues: CSVAREAFF. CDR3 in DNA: TGCAGCGTTGCCAGGGAGGCTTTCTTT.

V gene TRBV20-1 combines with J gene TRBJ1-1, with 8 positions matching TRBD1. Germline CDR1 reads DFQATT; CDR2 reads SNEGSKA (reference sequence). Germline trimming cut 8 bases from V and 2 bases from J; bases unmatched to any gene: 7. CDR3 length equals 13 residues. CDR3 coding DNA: TGCAGTTTTACGGGACAGGCTAACACTGAAGCTTTCTTT. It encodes CSFTGQANTEAFF.

CDR3 protein: CASSFGGGSGANVLTF. The CDR3 nucleotides read TGTGCCAGCAGTTTCGGAGGGGGCTCTGGGGCCAACGTCCTGACTTTC. V is TRBV2 and J is TRBJ2-6; D is possibly TRBD1 or TRBD2 (6 bases each). CDR3 length: 16 residues. Trimming pared 5 bases from V and 0 bases from J, leaving 11 bases between. The V gene's germline CDR1 is SNHLY and CDR2 FYNNEI.

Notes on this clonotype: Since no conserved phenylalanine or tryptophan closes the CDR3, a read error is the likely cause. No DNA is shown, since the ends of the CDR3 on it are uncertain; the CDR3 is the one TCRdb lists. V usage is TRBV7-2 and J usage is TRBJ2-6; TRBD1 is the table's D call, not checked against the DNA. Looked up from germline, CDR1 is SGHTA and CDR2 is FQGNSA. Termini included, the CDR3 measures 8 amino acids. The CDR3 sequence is CASSFAGQ.

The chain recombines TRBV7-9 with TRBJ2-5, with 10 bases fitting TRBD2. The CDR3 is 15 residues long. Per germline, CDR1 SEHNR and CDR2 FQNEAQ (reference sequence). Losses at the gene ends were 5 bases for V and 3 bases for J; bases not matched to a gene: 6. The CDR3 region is CASSAHLAGEETQYF. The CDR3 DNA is TGTGCCAGCAGCGCACACCTAGCGGGAGAAGAGACCCAGTACTTC.

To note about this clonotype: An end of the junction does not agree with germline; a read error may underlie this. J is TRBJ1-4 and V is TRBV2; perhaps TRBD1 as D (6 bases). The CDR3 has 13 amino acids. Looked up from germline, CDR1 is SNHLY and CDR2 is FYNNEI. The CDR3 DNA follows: TGTGCCACCAGTGCTCGGGGCACAGGGCAACTGTTTTTT. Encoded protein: CATSARGTGQLFF.

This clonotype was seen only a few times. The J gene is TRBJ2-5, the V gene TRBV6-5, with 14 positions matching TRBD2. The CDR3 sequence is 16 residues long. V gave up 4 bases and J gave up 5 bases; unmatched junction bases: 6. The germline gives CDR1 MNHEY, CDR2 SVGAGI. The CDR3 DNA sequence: TGTGCCAGCAGTTCGACTAGCGGGGGGGCCCGGGAGACCCAGTACTTC. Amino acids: CASSSTSGGARETQYF.

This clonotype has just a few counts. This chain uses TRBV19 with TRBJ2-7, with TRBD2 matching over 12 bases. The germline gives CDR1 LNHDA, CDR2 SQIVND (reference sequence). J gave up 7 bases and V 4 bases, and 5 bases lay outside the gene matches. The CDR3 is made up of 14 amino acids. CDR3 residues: CASSTKGLAGEQYF. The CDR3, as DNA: TGTGCCAGTAGTACAAAAGGACTAGCGGGAGAGCAGTACTTC.

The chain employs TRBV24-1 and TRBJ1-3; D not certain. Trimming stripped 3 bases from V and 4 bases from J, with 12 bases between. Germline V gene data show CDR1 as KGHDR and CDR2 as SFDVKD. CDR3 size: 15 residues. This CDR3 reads CATSDPTTHGNTIYF. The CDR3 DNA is TGTGCCACCAGTGATCCAACGACACACGGAAACACCATATATTTT.

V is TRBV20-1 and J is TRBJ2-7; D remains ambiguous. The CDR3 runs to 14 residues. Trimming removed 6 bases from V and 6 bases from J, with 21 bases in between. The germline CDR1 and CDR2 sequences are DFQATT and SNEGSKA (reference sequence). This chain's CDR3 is CSATFRSSSFEQYF. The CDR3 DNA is TGCAGTGCCACGTTCAGGAGTTCTTCGTTCGAGCAGTACTTC.

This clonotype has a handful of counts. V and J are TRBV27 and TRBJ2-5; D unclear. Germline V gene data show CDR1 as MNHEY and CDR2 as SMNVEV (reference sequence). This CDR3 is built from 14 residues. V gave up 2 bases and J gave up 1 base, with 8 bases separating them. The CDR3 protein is CASSLIGSQETQYF. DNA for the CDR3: TGTGCCAGCAGTTTAATCGGCAGCCAAGAGACCCAGTACTTC.

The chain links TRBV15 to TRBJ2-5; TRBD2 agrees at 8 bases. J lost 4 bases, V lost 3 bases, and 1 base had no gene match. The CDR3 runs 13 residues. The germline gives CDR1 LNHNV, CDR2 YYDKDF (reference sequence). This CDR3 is CATSSGGGETQYF. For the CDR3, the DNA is TGTGCCACCAGCAGCGGGGGGGGAGAGACCCAGTACTTC.

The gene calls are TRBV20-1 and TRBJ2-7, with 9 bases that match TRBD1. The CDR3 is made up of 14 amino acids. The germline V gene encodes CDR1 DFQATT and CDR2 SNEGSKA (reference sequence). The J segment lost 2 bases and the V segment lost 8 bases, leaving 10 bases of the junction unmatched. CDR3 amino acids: CSIPRDRATYEQYF. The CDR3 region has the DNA TGCAGTATACCCAGGGACAGGGCTACCTACGAGCAGTACTTC.

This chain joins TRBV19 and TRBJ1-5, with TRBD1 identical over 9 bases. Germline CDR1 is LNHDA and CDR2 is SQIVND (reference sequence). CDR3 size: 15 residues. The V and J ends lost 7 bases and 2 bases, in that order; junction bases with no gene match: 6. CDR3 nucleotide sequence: TGTGCCAGTACCCAACAGGGGGCTGGCAATCAGCCCCAGCATTTT. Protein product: CASTQQGAGNQPQHF.

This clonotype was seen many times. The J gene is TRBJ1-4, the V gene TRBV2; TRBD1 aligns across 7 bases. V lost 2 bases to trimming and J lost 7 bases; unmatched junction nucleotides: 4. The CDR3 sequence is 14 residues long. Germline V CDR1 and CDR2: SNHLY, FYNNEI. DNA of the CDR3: TGTGCCAGCAGTGAATCGGGACAGAGTGAAAAACTGTTTTTT. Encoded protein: CASSESGQSEKLFF.

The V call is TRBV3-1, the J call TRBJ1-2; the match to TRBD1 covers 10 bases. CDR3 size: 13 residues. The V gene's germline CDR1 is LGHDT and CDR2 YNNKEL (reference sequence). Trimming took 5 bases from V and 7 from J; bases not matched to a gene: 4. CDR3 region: CASSDRGQGGYTF. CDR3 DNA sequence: TGTGCCAGCAGCGACAGGGGGCAAGGTGGCTACACCTTC.

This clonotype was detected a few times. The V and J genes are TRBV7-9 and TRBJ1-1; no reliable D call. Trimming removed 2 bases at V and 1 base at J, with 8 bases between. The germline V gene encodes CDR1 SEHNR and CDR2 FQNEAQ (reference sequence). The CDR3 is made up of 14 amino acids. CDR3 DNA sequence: TGTGCCAGCAGCTTATTCATGGGGAACACTGAAGCTTTCTTT. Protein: CASSLFMGNTEAFF.

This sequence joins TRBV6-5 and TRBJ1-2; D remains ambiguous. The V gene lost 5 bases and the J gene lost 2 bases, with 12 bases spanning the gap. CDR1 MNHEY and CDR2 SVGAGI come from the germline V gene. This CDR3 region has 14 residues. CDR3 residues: CASSEAKGNYGYTF. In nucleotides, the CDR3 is TGTGCCAGCAGTGAAGCGAAGGGAAACTATGGCTACACCTTC.

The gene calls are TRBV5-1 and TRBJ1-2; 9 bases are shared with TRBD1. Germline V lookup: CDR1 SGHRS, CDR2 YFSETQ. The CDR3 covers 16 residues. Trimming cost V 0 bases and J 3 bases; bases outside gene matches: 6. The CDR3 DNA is TGCGCCAGCAGCTTGGTTACAGGGGGCGTCGACTATGGCTACACCTTC. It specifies CASSLVTGGVDYGYTF.

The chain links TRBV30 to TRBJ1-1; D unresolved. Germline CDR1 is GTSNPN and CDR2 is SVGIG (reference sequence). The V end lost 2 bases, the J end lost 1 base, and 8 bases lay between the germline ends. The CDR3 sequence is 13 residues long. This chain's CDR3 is CAWSKGRNTEAFF. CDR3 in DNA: TGTGCCTGGAGTAAGGGCAGGAACACTGAAGCTTTCTTT.

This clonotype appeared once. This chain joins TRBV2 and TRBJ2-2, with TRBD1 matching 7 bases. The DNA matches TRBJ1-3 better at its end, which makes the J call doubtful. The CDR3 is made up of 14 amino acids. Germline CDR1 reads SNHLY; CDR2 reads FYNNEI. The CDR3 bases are TGTGCCAGCAGCCGAAGACAGGGCGGAAACACCATATATTTT. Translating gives CASSRRQGGNTIYF.

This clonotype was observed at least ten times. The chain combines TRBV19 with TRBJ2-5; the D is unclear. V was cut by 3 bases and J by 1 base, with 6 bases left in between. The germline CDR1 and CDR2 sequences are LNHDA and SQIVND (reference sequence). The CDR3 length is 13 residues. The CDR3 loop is CASSMGFQETQYF. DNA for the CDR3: TGTGCCAGTAGTATGGGGTTCCAAGAGACCCAGTACTTC.

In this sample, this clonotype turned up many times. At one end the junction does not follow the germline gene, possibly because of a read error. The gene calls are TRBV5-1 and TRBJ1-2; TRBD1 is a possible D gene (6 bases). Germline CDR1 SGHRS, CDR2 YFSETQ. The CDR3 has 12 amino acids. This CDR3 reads CASSLQGDGYTF. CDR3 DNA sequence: TGTGCCAGCAGTCTACAGGGCGATGGCTACACCTTC.

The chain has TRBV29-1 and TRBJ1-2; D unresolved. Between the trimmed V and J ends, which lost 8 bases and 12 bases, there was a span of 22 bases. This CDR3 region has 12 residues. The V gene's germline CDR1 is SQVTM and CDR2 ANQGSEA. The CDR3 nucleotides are TGCAGCTTAGGACCCCGTCCGCGAGTGGACACCTTC. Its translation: CSLGPRPRVDTF.

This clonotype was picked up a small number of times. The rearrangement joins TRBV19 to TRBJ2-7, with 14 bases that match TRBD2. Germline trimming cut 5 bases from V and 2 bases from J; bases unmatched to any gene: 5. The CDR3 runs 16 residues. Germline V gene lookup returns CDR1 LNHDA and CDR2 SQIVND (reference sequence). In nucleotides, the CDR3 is TGTGCCAGTAGTGTGGGACTAGCGGGAGCTGCCTACGAGCAGTACTTC. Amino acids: CASSVGLAGAAYEQYF.

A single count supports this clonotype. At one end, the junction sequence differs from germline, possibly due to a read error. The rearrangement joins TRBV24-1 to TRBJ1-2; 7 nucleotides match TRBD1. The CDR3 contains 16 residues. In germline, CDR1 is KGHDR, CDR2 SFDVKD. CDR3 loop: CASSLQSGWDSDGYTF. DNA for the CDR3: TGTGCCAGCAGTTTACAATCCGGTTGGGACAGCGATGGCTACACCTTC.

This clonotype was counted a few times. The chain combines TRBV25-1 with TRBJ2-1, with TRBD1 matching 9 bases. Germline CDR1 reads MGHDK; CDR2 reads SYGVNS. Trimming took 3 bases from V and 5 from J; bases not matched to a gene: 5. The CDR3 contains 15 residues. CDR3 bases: TGTGCCAGCAGTGATCCCGGGACAGGGAACAATGAGCAGTTCTTC. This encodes CASSDPGTGNNEQFF.